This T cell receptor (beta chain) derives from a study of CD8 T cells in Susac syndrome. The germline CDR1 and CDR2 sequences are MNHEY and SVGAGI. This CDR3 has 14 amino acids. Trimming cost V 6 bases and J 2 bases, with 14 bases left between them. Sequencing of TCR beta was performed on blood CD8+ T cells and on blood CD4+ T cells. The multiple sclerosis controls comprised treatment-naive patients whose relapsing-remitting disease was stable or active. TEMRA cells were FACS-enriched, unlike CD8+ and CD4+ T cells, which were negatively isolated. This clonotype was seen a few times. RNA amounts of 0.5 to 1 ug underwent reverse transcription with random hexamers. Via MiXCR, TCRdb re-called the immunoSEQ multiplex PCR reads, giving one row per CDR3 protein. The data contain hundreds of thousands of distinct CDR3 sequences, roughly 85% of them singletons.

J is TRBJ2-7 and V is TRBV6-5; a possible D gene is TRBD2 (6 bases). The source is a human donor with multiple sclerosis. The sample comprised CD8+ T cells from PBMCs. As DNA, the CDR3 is TGTGCCAGCAGCCCCCATGGAGGGGCCTACGAGCAGTACTTC. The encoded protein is CASSPHGGAYEQYF.